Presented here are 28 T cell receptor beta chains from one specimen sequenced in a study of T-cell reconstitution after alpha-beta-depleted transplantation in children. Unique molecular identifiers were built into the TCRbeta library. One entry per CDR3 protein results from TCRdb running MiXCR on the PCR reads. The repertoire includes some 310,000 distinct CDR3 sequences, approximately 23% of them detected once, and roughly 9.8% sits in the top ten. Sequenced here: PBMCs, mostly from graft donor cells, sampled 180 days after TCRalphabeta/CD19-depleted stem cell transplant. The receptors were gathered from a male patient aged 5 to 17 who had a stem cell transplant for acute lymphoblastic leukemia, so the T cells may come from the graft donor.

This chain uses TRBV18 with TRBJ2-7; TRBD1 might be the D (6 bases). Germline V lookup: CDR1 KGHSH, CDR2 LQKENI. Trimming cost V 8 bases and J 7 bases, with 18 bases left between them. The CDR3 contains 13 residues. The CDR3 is CASTLPSGTEQYF. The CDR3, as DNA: TGTGCCAGCACCCTCCCCTCTGGGACAGAGCAGTACTTC.

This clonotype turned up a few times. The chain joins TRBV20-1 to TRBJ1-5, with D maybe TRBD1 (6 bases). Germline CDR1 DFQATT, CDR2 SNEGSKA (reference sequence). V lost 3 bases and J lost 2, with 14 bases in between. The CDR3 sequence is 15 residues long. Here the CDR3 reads CSASYRVTGNQPQHF. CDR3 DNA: TGCAGTGCTAGTTACAGGGTAACAGGCAATCAGCCCCAGCATTTT.

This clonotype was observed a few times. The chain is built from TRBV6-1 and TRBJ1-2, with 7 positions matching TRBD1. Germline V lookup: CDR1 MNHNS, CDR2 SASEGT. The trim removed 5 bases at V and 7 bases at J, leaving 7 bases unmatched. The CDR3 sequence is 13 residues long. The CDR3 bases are TGTGCCAGCAGTCGACAGGGAATTATTGGCTACACCTTC. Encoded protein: CASSRQGIIGYTF.

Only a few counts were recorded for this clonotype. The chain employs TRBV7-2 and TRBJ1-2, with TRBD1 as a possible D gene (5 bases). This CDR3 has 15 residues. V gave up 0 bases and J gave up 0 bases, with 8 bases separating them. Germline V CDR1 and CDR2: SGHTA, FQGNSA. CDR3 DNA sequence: TGTGCCAGCAGCTTAGCTACAGGAGCTAACTATGGCTACACCTTC. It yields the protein CASSLATGANYGYTF.

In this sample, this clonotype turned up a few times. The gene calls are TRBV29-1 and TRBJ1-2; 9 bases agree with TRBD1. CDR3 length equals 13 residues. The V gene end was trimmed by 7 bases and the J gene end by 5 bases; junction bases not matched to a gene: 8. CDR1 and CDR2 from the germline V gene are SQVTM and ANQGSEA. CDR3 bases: TGCAGCGCCCCGACGGGACAGGGTTATGGCTACACCTTC. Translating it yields CSAPTGQGYGYTF. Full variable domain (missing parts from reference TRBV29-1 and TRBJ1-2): SAVISQKPSRDICQRGTSLTIQCQVDSQVTMMFWYRQQPGQSLTLIATANQGSEATYESGFVIDKFPISRPNLTFSTLTVSNMSPEDSSIYLCSAPTGQGYGYTFGSGTRLTVV.

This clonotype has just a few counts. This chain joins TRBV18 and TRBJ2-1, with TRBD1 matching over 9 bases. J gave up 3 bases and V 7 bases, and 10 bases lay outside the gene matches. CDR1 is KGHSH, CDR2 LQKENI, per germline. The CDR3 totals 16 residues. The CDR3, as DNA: TGTGCCAGCTTAAGAGCCGGGACAGGGAGCTACAATGAGCAGTTCTTC. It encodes CASLRAGTGSYNEQFF.

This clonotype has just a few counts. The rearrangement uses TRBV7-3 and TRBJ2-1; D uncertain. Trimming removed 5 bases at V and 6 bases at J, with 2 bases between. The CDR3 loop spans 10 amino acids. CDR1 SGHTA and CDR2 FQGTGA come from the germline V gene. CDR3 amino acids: CASSRNEQFF. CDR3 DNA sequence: TGTGCCAGCAGCCGCAATGAGCAGTTCTTC.

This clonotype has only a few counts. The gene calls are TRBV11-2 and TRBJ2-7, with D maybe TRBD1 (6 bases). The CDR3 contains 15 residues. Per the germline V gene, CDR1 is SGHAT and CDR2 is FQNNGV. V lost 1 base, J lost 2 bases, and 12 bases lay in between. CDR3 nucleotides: TGTGCCAGCAGCTTAGTGGCAGGGGATACCTACGAGCAGTACTTC. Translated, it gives CASSLVAGDTYEQYF.

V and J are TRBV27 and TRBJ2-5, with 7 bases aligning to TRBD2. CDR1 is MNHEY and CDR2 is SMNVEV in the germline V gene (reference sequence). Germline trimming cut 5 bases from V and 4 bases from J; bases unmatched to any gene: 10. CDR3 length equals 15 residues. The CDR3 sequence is CASSPSWGGTETQYF. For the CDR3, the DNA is TGTGCCAGCAGTCCCTCGTGGGGGGGTACAGAGACCCAGTACTTC.

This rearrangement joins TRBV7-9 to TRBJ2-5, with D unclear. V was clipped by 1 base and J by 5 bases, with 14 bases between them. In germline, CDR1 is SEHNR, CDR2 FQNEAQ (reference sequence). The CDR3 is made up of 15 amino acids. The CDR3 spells CASSLVGAGLETQYF. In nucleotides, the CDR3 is TGTGCCAGCAGCTTAGTAGGCGCCGGTTTGGAGACCCAGTACTTC. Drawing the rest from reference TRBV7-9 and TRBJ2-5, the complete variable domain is DTGVSQNPRHKITKRGQNVTFRCDPISEHNRLYWYRQTLGQGPEFLTYFQNEAQLEKSRLLSDRFSAERPKGSFSTLEIQRTEQGDSAMYLCASSLVGAGLETQYFGPGTRLLVL.

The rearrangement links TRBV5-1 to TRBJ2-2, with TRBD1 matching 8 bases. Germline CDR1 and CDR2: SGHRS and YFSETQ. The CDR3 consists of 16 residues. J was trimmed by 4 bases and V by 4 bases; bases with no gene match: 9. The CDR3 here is CASSPQGQDGTGELFF. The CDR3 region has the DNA TGCGCCAGCAGCCCCCAGGGACAGGATGGCACCGGGGAGCTGTTTTTT.

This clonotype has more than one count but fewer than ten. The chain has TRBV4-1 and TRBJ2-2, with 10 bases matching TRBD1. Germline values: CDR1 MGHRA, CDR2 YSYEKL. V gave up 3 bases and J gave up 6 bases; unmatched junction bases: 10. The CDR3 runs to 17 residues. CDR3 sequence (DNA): TGCGCCAGCAGCCAGGTTCCGGGACAGGGGTTGCCCGGGGAGCTGTTTTTT. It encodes CASSQVPGQGLPGELFF.

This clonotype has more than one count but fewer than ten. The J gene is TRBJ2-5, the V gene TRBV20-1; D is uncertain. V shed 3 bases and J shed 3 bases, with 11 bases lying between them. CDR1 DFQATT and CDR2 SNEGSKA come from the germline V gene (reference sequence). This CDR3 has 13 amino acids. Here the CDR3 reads CSARWRAKETQYF. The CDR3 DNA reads TGCAGTGCTAGGTGGCGTGCCAAAGAGACCCAGTACTTC.

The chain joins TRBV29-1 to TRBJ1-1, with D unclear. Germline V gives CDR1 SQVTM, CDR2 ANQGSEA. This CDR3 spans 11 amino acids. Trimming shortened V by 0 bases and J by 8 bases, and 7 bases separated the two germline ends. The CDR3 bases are TGCAGCGTTGAAGAGGTAGGCGAAGCTTTCTTT. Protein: CSVEEVGEAFF.

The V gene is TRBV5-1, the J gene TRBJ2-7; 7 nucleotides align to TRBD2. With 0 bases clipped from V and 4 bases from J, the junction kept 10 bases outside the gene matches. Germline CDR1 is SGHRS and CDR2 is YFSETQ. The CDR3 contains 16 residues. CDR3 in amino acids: CASSLVLADPRYEQYF. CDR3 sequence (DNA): TGCGCCAGCAGCTTGGTCCTAGCGGATCCTCGGTACGAGCAGTACTTC.

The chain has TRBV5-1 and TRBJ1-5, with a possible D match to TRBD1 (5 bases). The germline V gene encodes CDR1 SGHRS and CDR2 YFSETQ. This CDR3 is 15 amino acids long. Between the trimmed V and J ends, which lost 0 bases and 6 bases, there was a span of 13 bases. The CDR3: CASSLASGSGQPQHF. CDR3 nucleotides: TGCGCCAGCAGCTTGGCTTCAGGGTCGGGTCAGCCCCAGCATTTT.

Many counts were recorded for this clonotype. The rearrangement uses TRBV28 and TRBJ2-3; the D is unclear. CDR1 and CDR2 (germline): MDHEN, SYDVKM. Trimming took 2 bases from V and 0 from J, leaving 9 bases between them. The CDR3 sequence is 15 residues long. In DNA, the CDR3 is TGTGCCAGCAGTTTACCCGGGCCTAGCACAGATACGCAGTATTTT. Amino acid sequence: CASSLPGPSTDTQYF.

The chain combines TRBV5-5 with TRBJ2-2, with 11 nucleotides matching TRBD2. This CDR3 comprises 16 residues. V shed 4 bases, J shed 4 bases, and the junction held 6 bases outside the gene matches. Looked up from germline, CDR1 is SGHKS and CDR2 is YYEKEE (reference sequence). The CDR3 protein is CASSLTSGVSTGELFF. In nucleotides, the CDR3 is TGTGCCAGCAGCCTGACTAGCGGGGTCTCCACCGGGGAGCTGTTTTTT.

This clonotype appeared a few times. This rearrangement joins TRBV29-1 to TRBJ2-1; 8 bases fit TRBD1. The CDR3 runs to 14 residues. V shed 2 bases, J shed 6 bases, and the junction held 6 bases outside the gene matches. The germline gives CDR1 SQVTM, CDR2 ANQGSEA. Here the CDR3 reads CSVESPRGLNEQFF. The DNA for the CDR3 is TGCAGCGTTGAAAGCCCCAGGGGGCTCAATGAGCAGTTCTTC.

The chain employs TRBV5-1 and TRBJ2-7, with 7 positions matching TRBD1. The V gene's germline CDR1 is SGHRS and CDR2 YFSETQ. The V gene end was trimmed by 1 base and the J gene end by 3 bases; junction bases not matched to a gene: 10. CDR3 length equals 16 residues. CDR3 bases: TGCGCCAGCAGCTTGCTACAGGGGTTGCAGTACTACGAGCAGTACTTC. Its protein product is CASSLLQGLQYYEQYF. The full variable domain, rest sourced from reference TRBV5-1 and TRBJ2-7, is KAGVTQTPRYLIKTRGQQVTLSCSPISGHRSVSWYQQTPGQGLQFLFEYFSETQRNKGNFPGRFSGRQFSNSRSEMNVSTLELGDSALYLCASSLLQGLQYYEQYFGPGTRLTVT.

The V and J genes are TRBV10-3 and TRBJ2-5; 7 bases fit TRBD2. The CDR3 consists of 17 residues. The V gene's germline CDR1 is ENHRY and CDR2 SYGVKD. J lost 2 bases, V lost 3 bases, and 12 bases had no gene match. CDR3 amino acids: CAISDFGGRDSQETQYF. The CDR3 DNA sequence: TGTGCCATCAGTGACTTTGGCGGGAGAGATAGTCAAGAGACCCAGTACTTC.

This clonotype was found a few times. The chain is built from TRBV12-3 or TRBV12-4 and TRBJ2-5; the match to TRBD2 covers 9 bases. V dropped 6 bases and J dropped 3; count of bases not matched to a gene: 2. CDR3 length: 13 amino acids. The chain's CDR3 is CASRRTSEETQYF. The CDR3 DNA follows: TGTGCCAGCAGGAGGACTAGCGAAGAGACCCAGTACTTC.

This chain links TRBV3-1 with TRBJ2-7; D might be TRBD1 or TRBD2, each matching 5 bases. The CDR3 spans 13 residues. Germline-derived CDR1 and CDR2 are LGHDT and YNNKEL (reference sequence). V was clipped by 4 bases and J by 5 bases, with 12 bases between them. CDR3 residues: CASSLLWDHEQYF. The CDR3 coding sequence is TGTGCCAGCAGCCTCCTGTGGGACCACGAGCAGTACTTC.

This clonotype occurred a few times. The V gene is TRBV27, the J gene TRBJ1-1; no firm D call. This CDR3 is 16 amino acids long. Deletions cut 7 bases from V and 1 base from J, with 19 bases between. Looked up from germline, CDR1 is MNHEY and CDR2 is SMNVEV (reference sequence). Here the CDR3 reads CASTSSPVTANTEAFF. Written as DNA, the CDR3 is TGTGCCAGCACCTCCTCGCCCGTGACGGCGAACACTGAAGCTTTCTTT.

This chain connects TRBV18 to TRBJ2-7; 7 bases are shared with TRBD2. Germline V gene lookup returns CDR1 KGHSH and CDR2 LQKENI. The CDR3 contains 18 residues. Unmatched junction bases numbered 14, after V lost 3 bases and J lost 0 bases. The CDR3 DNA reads TGTGCCAGCTCACCTCTCCGCGTCGGGGGAGGGAGCTCCTACGAGCAGTACTTC. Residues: CASSPLRVGGGSSYEQYF. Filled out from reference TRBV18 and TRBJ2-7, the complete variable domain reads NAGVMQNPRHLVRRRGQEARLRCSPMKGHSHVYWYRQLPEEGLKFMVYLQKENIIDESGMPKERFSAEFPKEGPSILRIQQVVRGDSAAYFCASSPLRVGGGSSYEQYFGPGTRLTVT.

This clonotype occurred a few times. This chain's CDR3 is CASSSTGLADNEQFF. Written as DNA, the CDR3 is TGTGCCAGCAGCTCGACTGGTCTAGCAGACAATGAGCAGTTCTTC. The chain uses TRBV5-5 and TRBJ2-1, with a tentative D call TRBD2 (5 bases). Per germline, CDR1 SGHKS and CDR2 YYEKEE (reference sequence). V was cut by 3 bases and J by 5 bases, with 15 bases left in between. This CDR3 region has 15 residues.

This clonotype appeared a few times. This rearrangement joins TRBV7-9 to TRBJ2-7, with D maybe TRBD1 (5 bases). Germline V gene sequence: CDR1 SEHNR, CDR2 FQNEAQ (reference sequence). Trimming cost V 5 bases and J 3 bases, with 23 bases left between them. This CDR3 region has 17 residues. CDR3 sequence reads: CASSHTKSRVANYEQYF. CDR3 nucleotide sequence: TGTGCCAGCAGCCATACGAAGTCCAGGGTTGCGAACTACGAGCAGTACTTC.

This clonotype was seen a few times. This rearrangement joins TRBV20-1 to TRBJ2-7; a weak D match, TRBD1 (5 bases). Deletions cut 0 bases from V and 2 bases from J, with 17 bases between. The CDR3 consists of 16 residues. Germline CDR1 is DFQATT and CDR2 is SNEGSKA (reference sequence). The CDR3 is CSARDPARAHPYEQYF. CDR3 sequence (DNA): TGCAGTGCTAGAGATCCGGCCAGGGCCCACCCCTACGAGCAGTACTTC.